This T cell receptor beta chain was identified in a study of identical twins. Study-wide points: Within cord blood, abundant beta clonotypes carried fewer insertions, but memory repertoires showed no such trend. For out-of-frame beta sequences, excess twin sharing was weaker. Cross-sectional statistical analysis was relied on for the conclusions, without the same donors being followed. The authors noted that invariant MAIT and iNKT cells could partly confound zero-insertion analyses.

TCRdb redid the calling of the 5' RACE reads with MiXCR, one entry per CDR3 protein. This table has some 1,700,000 distinct CDR3 sequences, 25% to 35% appearing once. Germline lookup yields CDR1 SGDLS and CDR2 YYNGEE. This CDR3 has 15 amino acids. In the case of this clonotype: The antigen remains unidentified. Compared with germline, one end of the junction differs, possibly owing to a read error.

The J gene is TRBJ1-5, the V gene TRBV9; 7 bases are shared with TRBD1. The sequenced material came from cord blood. The sequence was obtained from a newborn girl in good health. CDR3: CVSSANTGVNQPQHF. The CDR3 bases are TGTGTCAGCAGCGCAAACACAGGGGTCAACCAGCCCCAGCATTTT. Variable domain in full (rest from reference TRBV9 and TRBJ1-5): DSGVTQTPKHLITATGQRVTLRCSPRSGDLSVYWYQQSLDQGLQFLIQYYNGEERAKGNILERFSAQQFPDLHSELNLSSLELGDSALYFCVSSANTGVNQPQHFGDGTRLSIL.